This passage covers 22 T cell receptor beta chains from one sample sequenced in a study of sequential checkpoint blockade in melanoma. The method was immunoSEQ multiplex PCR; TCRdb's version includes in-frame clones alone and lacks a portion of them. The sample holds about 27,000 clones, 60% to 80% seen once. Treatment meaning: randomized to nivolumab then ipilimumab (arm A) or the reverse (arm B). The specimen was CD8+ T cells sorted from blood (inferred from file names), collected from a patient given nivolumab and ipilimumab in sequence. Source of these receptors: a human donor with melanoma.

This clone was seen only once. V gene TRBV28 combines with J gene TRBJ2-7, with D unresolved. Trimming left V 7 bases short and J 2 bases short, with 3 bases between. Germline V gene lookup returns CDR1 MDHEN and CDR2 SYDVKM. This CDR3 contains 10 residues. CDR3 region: CASTTYEQYF. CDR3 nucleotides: TGTGCCAGCACCACCTACGAGCAGTACTTC.

CDR3 residues: CARSLVLASNTGELFF. CDR3 DNA sequence: TGTGCCAGAAGCTTGGTTTTGGCATCGAACACCGGGGAGCTGTTTTTT. The chain combines TRBV5-3 with TRBJ2-2, with D uncertain. TRBV5-3 is classed as an ORF, of uncertain function. The V end was cut by 0 bases, the J end by 0 bases, with 9 bases between. CDR3 size: 16 residues.

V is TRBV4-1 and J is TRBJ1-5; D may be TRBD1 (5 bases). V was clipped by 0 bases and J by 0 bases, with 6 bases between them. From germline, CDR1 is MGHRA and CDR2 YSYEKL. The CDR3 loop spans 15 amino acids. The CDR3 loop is CASSQEDSSNQPQHF. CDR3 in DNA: TGCGCCAGCAGCCAAGAAGACAGTAGCAATCAGCCCCAGCATTTT.

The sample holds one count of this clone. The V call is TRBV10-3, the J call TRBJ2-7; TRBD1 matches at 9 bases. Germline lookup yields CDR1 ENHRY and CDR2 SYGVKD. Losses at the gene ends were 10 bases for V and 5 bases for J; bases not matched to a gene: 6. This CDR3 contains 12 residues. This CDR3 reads CATDRGNNEQYF. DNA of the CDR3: TGTGCCACCGACAGGGGGAATAACGAGCAGTACTTC.

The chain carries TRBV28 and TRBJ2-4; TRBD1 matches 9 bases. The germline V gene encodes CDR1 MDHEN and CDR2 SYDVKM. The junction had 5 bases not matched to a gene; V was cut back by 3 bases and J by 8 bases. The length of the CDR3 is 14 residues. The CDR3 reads CASSLTGGGHIQYF. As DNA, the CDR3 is TGTGCCAGCAGTTTGACAGGGGGGGGACACATTCAGTACTTC.

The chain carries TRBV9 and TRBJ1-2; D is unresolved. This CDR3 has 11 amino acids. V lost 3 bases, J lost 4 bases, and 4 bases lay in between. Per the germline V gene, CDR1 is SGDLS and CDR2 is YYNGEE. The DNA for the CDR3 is TGTGCCAGCAGCGGAGTCTATGGCTACACCTTC. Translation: CASSGVYGYTF. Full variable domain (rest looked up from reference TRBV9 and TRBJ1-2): DSGVTQTPKHLITATGQRVTLRCSPRSGDLSVYWYQQSLDQGLQFLIQYYNGEERAKGNILERFSAQQFPDLHSELNLSSLELGDSALYFCASSGVYGYTFGSGTRLTVV.

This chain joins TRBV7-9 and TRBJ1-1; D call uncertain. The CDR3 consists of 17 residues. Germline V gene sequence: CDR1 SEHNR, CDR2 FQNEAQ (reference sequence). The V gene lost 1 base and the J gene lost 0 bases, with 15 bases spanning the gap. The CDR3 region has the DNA TGTGCCAGCAGCTTAGGAAAAGAAGCACCCATGAACACTGAAGCTTTCTTT. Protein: CASSLGKEAPMNTEAFF.

CDR3 DNA: TGTGCCAGCAGCATAGGACAGGGGGACGGCTACACCTTC. Its translation: CASSIGQGDGYTF. J is TRBJ1-2 and V is TRBV7-9; 10 bases map to TRBD1. The CDR3 runs to 13 residues. Germline CDR1 reads SEHNR; CDR2 reads FQNEAQ (reference sequence). V shed 5 bases and J 8 bases; nucleotides not matched to a gene: 5. Drawing the rest from reference TRBV7-9 and TRBJ1-2, the complete variable domain is DTGVSQNPRHKITKRGQNVTFRCDPISEHNRLYWYRQTLGQGPEFLTYFQNEAQLEKSRLLSDRFSAERPKGSFSTLEIQRTEQGDSAMYLCASSIGQGDGYTFGSGTRLTVV.

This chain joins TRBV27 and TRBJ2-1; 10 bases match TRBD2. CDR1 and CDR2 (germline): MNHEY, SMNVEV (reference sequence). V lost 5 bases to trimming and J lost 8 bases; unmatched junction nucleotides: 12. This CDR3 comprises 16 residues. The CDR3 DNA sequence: TGTGCCAGCAGTGCCGACCTAGCGGGGGTAAAATATGAGCAGTTCTTC. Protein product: CASSADLAGVKYEQFF.

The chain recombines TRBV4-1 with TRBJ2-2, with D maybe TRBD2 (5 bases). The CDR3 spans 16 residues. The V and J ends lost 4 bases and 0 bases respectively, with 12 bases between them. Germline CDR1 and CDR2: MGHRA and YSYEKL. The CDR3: CASSPPSRANTGELFF. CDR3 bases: TGCGCCAGCAGCCCACCCTCGAGGGCGAACACCGGGGAGCTGTTTTTT.

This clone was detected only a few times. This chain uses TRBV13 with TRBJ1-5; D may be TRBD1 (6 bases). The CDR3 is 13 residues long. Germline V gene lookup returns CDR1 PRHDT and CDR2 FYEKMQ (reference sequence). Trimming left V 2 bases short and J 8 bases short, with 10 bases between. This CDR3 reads CASSLFKGEPQHF. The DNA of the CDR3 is TGTGCCAGCAGCTTATTCAAGGGGGAGCCCCAGCATTTT.

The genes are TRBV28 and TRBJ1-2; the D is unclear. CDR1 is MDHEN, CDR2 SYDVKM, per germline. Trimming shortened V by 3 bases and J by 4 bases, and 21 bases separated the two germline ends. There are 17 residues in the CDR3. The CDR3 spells CASSFGEGFHPGYGYTF. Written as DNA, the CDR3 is TGTGCCAGCAGTTTCGGGGAAGGGTTTCACCCCGGCTATGGCTACACCTTC.

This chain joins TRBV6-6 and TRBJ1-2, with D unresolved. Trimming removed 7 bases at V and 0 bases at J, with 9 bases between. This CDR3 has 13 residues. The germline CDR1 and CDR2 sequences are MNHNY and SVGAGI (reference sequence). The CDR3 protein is CASTQWPNYGYTF. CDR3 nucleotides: TGTGCCAGCACCCAATGGCCTAACTATGGCTACACCTTC.

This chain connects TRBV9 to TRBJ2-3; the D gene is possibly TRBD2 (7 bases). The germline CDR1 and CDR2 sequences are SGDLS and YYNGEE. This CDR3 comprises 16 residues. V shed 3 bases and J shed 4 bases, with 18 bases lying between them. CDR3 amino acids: CASSAPVGGGPDTQYF. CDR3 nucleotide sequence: TGTGCCAGCAGCGCACCCGTAGGGGGGGGCCCAGATACGCAGTATTTT.

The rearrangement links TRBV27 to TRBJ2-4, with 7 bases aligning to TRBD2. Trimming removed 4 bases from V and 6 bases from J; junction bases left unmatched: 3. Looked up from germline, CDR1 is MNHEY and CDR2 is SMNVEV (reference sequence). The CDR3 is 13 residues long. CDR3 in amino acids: CASSYGGGNIQYF. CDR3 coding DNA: TGTGCCAGCAGTTATGGGGGGGGAAACATTCAGTACTTC.

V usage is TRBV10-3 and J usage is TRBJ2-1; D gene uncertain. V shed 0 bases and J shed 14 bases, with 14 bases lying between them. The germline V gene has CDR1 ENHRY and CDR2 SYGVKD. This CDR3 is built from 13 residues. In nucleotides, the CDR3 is TGTGCCATCAGTGAGTCCTTAACCCTAGGCGAGTTCTTC. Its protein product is CAISESLTLGEFF.

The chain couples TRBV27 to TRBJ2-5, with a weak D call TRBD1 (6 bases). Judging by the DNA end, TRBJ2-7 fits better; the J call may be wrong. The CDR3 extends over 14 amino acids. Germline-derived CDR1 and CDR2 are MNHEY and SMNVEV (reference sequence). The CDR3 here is CASSLSAGVDEQYF. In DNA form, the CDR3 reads TGTGCCAGCAGTTTATCTGCAGGGGTAGACGAGCAGTACTTC.

The DNA of the CDR3 is TGCAGCGTGATCACAGTTGAGCAGTTCTTC. As protein: CSVITVEQFF. The chain uses TRBV29-1 and TRBJ2-1; D gene uncertain. The CDR3 runs to 10 residues. Per germline, CDR1 SQVTM and CDR2 ANQGSEA. The ends were cut back, 6 bases at V and 9 bases at J, with 9 bases in the middle.

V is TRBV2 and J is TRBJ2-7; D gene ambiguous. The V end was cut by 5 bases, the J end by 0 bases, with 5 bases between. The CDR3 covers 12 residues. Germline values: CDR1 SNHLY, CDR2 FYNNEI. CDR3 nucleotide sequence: TGTGCCAGCAGTTACAGCTCCTACGAGCAGTACTTC. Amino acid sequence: CASSYSSYEQYF.

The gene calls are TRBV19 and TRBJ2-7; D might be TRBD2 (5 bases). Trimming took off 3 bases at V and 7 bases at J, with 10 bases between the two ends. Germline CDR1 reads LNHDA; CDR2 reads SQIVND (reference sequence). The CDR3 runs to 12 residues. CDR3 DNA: TGTGCCAGTAGTATCCCCCCGGGGGAGCAGTACTTC. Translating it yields CASSIPPGEQYF.

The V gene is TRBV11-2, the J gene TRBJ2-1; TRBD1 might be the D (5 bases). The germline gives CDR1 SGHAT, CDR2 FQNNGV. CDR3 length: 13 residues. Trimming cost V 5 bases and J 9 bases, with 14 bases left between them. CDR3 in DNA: TGTGCCAGCAGCATTCAGGGAACAGGTGAGCAGTTCTTC. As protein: CASSIQGTGEQFF.

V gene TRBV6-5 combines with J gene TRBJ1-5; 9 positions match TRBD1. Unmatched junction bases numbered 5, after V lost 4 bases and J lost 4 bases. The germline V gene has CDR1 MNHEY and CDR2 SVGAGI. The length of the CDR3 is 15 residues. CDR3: CASSLTGGMNQPQHF. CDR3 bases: TGTGCCAGCAGTTTGACAGGGGGTATGAATCAGCCCCAGCATTTT.